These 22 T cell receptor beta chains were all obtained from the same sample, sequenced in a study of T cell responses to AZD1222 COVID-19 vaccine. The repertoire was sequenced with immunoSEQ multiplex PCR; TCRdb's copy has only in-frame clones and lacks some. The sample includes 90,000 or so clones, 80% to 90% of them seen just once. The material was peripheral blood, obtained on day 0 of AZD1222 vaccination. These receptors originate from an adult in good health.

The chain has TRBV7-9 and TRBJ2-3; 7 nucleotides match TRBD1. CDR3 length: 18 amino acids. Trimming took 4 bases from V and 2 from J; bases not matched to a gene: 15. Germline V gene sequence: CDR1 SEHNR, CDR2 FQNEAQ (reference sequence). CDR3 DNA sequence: TGTGCCAGCAGCTCCGTGAGACTTGGGACAGCGAACACAGATACGCAGTATTTT. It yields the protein CASSSVRLGTANTDTQYF.

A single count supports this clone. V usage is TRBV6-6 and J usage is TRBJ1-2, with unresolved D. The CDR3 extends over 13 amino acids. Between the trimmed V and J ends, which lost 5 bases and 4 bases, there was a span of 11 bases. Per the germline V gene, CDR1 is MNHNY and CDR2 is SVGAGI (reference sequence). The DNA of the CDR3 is TGTGCCAGCAGTATTGCTTCGCCCTATGGCTACACCTTC. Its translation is CASSIASPYGYTF.

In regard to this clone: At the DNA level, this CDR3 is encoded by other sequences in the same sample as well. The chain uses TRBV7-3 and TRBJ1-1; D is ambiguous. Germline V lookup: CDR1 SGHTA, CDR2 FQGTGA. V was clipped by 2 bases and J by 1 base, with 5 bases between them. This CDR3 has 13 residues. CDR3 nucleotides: TGTGCCAGCAGCTTAGGGTCGAACACTGAAGCTTTCTTT. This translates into CASSLGSNTEAFF.

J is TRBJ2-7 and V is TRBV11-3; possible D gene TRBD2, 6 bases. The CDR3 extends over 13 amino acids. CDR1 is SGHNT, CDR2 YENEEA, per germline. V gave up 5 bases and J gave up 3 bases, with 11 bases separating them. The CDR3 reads CASSPEGHYEQYF. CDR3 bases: TGTGCCAGCAGCCCGGAGGGCCACTACGAGCAGTACTTC.

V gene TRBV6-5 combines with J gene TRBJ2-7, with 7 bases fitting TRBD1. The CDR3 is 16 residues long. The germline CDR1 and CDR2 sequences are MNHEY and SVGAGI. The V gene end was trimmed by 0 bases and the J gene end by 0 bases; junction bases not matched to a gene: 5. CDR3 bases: TGTGCCAGCAGTTACTCCGTGGACAGGAACTCCTACGAGCAGTACTTC. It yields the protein CASSYSVDRNSYEQYF.

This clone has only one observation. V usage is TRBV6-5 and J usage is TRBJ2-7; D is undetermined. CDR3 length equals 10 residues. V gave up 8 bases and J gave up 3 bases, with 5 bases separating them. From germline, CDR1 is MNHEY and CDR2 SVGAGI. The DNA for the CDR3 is TGTGCCAGCGGGCACTACGAGCAGTACTTC. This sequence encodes CASGHYEQYF.

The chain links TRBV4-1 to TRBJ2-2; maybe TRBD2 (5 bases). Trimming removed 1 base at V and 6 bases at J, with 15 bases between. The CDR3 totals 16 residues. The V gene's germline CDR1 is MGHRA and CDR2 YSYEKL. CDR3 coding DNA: TGCGCCAGCAGCCAAGTCTTGCGGGTTGGAGCCGGGGAGCTGTTTTTT. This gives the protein CASSQVLRVGAGELFF.

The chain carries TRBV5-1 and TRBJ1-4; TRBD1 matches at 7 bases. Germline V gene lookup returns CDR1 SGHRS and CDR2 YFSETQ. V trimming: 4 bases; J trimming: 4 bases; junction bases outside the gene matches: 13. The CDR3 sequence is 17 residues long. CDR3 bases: TGCGCCAGCAGCATAGACAGGGTTGGCGGGAATAATGAAAAACTGTTTTTT. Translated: CASSIDRVGGNNEKLFF.

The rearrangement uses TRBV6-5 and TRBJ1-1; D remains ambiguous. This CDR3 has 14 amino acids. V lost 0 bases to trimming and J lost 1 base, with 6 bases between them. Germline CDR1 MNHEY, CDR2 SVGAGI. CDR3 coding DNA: TGTGCCAGCAGTTACTCCCGACAGAACACTGAAGCTTTCTTT. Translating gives CASSYSRQNTEAFF.

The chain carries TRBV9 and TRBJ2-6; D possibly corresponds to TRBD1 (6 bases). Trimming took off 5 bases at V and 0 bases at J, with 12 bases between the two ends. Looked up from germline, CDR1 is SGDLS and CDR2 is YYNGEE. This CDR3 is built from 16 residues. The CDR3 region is CASSNRAVSGANVLTF. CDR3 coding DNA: TGTGCCAGCAGTAACAGGGCCGTCTCTGGGGCCAACGTCCTGACTTTC.

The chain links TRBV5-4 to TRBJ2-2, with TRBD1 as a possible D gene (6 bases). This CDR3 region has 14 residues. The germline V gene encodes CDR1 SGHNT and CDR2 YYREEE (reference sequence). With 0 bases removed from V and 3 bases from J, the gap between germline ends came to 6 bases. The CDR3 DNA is TGTGCCAGCAGCTTGGACAGGGACACCGGGGAGCTGTTTTTT. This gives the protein CASSLDRDTGELFF. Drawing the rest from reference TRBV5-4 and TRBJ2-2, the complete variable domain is ETGVTQSPTHLIKTRGQQVTLRCSSQSGHNTVSWYQQALGQGPQFIFQYYREEENGRGNFPPRFSGLQFPNYSSELNVNALELDDSALYLCASSLDRDTGELFFGEGSRLTVL.

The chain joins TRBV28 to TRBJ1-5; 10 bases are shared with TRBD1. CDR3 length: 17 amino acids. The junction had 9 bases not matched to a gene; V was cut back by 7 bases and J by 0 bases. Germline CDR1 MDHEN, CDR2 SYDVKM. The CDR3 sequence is CASTPGQGFYSNQPQHF. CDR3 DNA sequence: TGTGCCAGCACCCCGGGACAGGGGTTCTATAGCAATCAGCCCCAGCATTTT.

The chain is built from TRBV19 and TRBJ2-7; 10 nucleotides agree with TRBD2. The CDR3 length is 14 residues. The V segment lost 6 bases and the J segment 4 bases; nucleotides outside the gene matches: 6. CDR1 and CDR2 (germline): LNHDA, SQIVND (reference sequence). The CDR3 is CASSLRTSGYEQYF. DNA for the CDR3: TGTGCCAGTAGCCTAAGGACTAGCGGATACGAGCAGTACTTC.

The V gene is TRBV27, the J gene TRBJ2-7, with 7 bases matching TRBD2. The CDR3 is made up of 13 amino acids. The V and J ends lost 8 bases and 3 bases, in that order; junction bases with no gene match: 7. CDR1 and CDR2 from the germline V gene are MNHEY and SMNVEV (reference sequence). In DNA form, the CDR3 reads TGTGCCAGCGGGAGGGGCATGATCTACGAGCAGTACTTC. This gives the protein CASGRGMIYEQYF.

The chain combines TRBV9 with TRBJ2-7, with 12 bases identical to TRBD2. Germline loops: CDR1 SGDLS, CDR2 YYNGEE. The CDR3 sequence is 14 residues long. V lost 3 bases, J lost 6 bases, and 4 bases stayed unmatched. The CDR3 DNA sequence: TGTGCCAGCAGCGAAGCGGGACTAGCGGGCGAGCAGTACTTC. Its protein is CASSEAGLAGEQYF.

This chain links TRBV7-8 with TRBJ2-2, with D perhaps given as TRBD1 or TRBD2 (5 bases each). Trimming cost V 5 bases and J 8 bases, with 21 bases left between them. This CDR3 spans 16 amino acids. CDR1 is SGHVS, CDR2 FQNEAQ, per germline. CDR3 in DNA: TGTGCCAGCAGCCGAACCGGGACCTCTGGGATTGGGGAGCTGTTTTTT. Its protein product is CASSRTGTSGIGELFF.

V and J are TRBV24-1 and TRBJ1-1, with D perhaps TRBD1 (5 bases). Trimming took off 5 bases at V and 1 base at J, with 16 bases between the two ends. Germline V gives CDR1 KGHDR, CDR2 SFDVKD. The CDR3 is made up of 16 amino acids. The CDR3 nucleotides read TGTGCCACCAGTGCCCTGGCCCGGGACGCGAACACTGAAGCTTTCTTT. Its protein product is CATSALARDANTEAFF.

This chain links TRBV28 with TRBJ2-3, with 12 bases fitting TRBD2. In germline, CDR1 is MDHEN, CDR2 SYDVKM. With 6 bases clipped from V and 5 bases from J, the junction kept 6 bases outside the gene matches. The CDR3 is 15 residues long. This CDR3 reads CASRTSGRNGDTQYF. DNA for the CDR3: TGTGCCAGCAGAACTAGCGGGAGGAATGGAGATACGCAGTATTTT.

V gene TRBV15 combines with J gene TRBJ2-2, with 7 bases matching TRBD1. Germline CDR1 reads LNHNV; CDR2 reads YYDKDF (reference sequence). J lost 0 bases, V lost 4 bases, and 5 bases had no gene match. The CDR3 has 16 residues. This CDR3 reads CATSTGQATNTGELFF. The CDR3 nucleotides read TGTGCCACCAGCACCGGACAGGCGACGAACACCGGGGAGCTGTTTTTT.

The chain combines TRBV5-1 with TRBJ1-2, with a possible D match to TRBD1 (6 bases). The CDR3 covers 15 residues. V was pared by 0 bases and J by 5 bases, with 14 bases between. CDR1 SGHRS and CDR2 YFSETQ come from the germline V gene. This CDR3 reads CASSLAIRGEYGYTF. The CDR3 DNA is TGCGCCAGCAGCTTGGCCATCAGGGGTGAATATGGCTACACCTTC. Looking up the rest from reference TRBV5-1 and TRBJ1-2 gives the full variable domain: KAGVTQTPRYLIKTRGQQVTLSCSPISGHRSVSWYQQTPGQGLQFLFEYFSETQRNKGNFPGRFSGRQFSNSRSEMNVSTLELGDSALYLCASSLAIRGEYGYTFGSGTRLTVV.

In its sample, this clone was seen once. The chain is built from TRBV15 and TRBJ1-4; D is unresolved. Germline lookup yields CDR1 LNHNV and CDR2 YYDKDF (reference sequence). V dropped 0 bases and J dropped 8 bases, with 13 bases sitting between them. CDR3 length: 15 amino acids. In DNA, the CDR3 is TGTGCCACCAGCAGAGATTTGGGCTCGACCGAAAAACTGTTTTTT. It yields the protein CATSRDLGSTEKLFF.

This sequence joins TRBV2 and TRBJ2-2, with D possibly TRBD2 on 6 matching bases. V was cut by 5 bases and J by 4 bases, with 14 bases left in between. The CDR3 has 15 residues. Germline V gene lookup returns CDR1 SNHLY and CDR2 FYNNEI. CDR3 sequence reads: CASSWAVTSTGELFF. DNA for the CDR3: TGTGCCAGCAGTTGGGCTGTGACTAGCACCGGGGAGCTGTTTTTT.